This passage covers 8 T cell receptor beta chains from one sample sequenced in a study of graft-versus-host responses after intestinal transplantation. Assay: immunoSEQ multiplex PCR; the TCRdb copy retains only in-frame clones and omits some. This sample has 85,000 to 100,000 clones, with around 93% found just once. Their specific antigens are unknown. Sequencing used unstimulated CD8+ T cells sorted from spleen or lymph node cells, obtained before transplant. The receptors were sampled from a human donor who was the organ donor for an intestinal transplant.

In DNA form, the CDR3 reads TGTGCCAGCAGCTTAGCGTTATACACCGGGGAGCTGTTTTTT. It is translated as CASSLALYTGELFF. J is TRBJ2-2 and V is TRBV7-8; D call uncertain. This CDR3 is 14 amino acids long. Germline V lookup: CDR1 SGHVS, CDR2 FQNEAQ. Deletions cut 0 bases from V and 3 bases from J, with 5 bases between. Full variable domain (rest looked up from reference TRBV7-8 and TRBJ2-2): GAGVSQSPRYKVAKRGQDVALRCDPISGHVSLFWYQQALGQGPEFLTYFQNEAQLDKSGLPSDRFFAERPEGSVSTLKIQRTQQEDSAVYLCASSLALYTGELFFGEGSRLTVL.

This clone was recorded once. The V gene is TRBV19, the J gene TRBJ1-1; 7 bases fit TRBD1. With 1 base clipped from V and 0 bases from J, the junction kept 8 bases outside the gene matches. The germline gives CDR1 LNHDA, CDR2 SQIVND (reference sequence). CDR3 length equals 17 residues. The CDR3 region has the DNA TGTGCCAGTAGTATAGTATTGAGGGGGCATATGAACACTGAAGCTTTCTTT. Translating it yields CASSIVLRGHMNTEAFF.

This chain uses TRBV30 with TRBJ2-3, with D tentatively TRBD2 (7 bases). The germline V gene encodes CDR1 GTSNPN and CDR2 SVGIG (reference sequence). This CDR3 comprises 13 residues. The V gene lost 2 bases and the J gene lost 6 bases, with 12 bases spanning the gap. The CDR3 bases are TGTGCCTGGAGTAGCCGGGGGGCGGATACGCAGTATTTT. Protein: CAWSSRGADTQYF. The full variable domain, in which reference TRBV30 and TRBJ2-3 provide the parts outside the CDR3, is SQTIHQWPATLVQPVGSPLSLECTVEGTSNPNLYWYRQAAGRGLQLLFYSVGIGQISSEVPQNLSASRPQDRQFILSSKKLLLSDSGFYLCAWSSRGADTQYFGPGTRLTVL.

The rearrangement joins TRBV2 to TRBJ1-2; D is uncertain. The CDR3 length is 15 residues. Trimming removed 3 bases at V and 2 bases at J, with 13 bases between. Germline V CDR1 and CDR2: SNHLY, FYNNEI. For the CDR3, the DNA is TGTGCCAGCAGTGATTGGACTGAGGACAACTATGGCTACACCTTC. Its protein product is CASSDWTEDNYGYTF. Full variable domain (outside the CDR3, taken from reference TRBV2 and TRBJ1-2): EPEVTQTPSHQVTQMGQEVILRCVPISNHLYFYWYRQILGQKVEFLVSFYNNEISEKSEIFDDQFSVERPDGSNFTLKIRSTKLEDSAMYFCASSDWTEDNYGYTFGSGTRLTVV.

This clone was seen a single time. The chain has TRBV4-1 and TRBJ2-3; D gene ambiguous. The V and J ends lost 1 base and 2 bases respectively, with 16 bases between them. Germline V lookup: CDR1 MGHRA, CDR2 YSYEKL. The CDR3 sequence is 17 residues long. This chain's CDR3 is CASSQVTVPSYTDTQYF. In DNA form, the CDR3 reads TGCGCCAGCAGCCAAGTCACGGTCCCCTCTTACACAGATACGCAGTATTTT.

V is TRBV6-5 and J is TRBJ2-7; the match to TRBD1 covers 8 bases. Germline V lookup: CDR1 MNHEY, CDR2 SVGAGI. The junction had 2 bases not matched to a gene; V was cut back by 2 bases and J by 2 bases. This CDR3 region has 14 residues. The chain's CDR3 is CASSYGTGPYEQYF. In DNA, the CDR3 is TGTGCCAGCAGTTACGGGACAGGACCCTACGAGCAGTACTTC.

The CDR3 loop reads CASSQVRVGDTSFTGYTF. CDR3 nucleotide sequence: TGTGCCAGCAGCCAAGTCCGGGTAGGGGATACTTCTTTTACTGGCTACACCTTC. This chain uses TRBV4-2 with TRBJ1-2, with D tentatively TRBD1 (5 bases). The CDR3 extends over 18 amino acids. Per germline, CDR1 LGHNA and CDR2 YNFKEQ. The V and J ends lost 1 base and 7 bases respectively, with 25 bases between them.

DNA for the CDR3: TGTGCCAGCAGCGCTACAGGGGATGGCTACACCTTC. Its protein product is CASSATGDGYTF. V and J are TRBV7-9 and TRBJ1-2; the match to TRBD1 covers 7 bases. Trimming took 5 bases from V and 6 from J; bases not matched to a gene: 3. Germline loops: CDR1 SEHNR, CDR2 FQNEAQ (reference sequence). This CDR3 comprises 12 residues.